These 11 T cell receptor beta chains were sequenced from one sample in a study of cytomegalovirus exposure and HLA in healthy donors (dated by TCRdb to between 2016 and 2019). The library was generated by the immunoSEQ multiplex PCR assay. For the multiplex PCR, a mixture combining 60 forward primers for TCR Vbeta segments and 13 reverse primers for TCR Jbeta segments was used. Not all clones reach the TCRdb copy of this immuneACCESS table, which keeps in-frame sequences only. Checked studies attribute under half of the gap to unresolved V genes and leave the rest unexplained. This sample lists about 98,000 clones; around four fifths were detected once. The biggest ten clones account for 2% to 3% of the sample. Specimen: PBMCs. The receptor set was obtained from a man in his forties or fifties in good health and CMV-seronegative.

This chain links TRBV18 with TRBJ2-7, with 8 nucleotides matching TRBD1. The germline V gene has CDR1 KGHSH and CDR2 LQKENI. This CDR3 contains 15 residues. V lost 4 bases and J lost 3; bases outside the gene matches: 8. The CDR3 here is CASSLTGQGGYEQYF. In nucleotides, the CDR3 is TGTGCCAGCTCACTTACCGGACAGGGCGGCTACGAGCAGTACTTC.

This sequence joins TRBV29-1 and TRBJ2-7; D is unresolved. The CDR3 consists of 12 residues. V lost 4 bases to trimming and J lost 7 bases, with 14 bases between them. The germline V gene encodes CDR1 SQVTM and CDR2 ANQGSEA. CDR3 loop: CSVVRPGGEQYF. CDR3 DNA sequence: TGCAGCGTTGTTCGGCCAGGTGGGGAGCAGTACTTC.

V is TRBV7-6 and J is TRBJ2-5, with TRBD2 matching over 8 bases. The assigned J gene may be wrong: the sequence end matches TRBJ2-7 better. The CDR3 has 13 amino acids. Germline V gene data show CDR1 as SGHVS and CDR2 as FNYEAQ. The CDR3 bases are TGTGCCAGCAGCGCCGGGACTAGTTACGAGCAGTACTTC. Translating it yields CASSAGTSYEQYF.

This clone was recorded only once. The chain links TRBV29-1 to TRBJ1-1, with D perhaps TRBD1 (6 bases). The CDR3 runs to 15 residues. Trimming pared 4 bases from V and 3 bases from J, leaving 18 bases between. The germline CDR1 and CDR2 sequences are SQVTM and ANQGSEA. CDR3 DNA sequence: TGCAGCGTTGGTCGGGGGGCTGGCCGGTACACTGAAGCTTTCTTT. Its translation is CSVGRGAGRYTEAFF.

CDR3 in amino acids: CASSPPDRSADGYTF. CDR3 sequence (DNA): TGTGCCAGCTCACCACCGGACAGAAGCGCCGATGGCTACACCTTC. The V call is TRBV18, the J call TRBJ1-2; maybe TRBD1 (6 bases). The V end lost 0 bases, the J end lost 6 bases, and 14 bases lay between the germline ends. Germline-derived CDR1 and CDR2 are KGHSH and LQKENI. The CDR3 has 15 amino acids.

This clone has a handful of counts. This sequence joins TRBV4-2 and TRBJ2-1; 14 bases line up with TRBD2. CDR3 length equals 16 residues. The germline V gene has CDR1 LGHNA and CDR2 YNFKEQ. Trimming took 0 bases from V and 7 from J; bases not matched to a gene: 2. In DNA form, the CDR3 reads TGTGCCAGCAGCCAAGATGGACTAGCGGGGGGAAATGAGCAGTTCTTC. Translating it yields CASSQDGLAGGNEQFF.

This chain links TRBV7-3 with TRBJ1-6, with D perhaps TRBD1 (5 bases). V gave up 3 bases and J gave up 9 bases, with 15 bases separating them. The CDR3 spans 15 residues. Per the germline V gene, CDR1 is SGHTA and CDR2 is FQGTGA. Here the CDR3 reads CASSFSGGGTSPLHF. The CDR3 bases are TGTGCCAGCAGCTTTAGCGGGGGGGGGACTTCACCCCTCCACTTT.

The chain links TRBV7-3 to TRBJ2-7; 10 bases are shared with TRBD1. Germline assignment: CDR1 SGHTA and CDR2 FQGTGA. V lost 6 bases to trimming and J lost 3 bases; unmatched junction nucleotides: 5. The length of the CDR3 is 14 residues. The CDR3 spells CASSEDRGDYEQYF. The CDR3 nucleotides are TGTGCCAGCAGTGAGGACAGGGGGGACTACGAGCAGTACTTC.

V is TRBV2 and J is TRBJ2-2; D call uncertain. With 6 bases removed from V and 6 bases from J, the gap between germline ends came to 5 bases. The CDR3 loop spans 11 amino acids. Looked up from germline, CDR1 is SNHLY and CDR2 is FYNNEI. The CDR3 reads CASSFSGELFF. The DNA of the CDR3 is TGTGCCAGCAGCTTTTCCGGGGAGCTGTTTTTT.

The genes are TRBV6-1 and TRBJ1-1; TRBD1 might be the D (6 bases). This CDR3 comprises 16 residues. The V gene lost 3 bases and the J gene lost 2 bases, with 16 bases spanning the gap. The germline V gene has CDR1 MNHNS and CDR2 SASEGT. The CDR3 nucleotides are TGTGCCAGCAGTGACCTCGGCGGCAGGGGAAACACTGAAGCTTTCTTT. Its translation: CASSDLGGRGNTEAFF.

The table lists this clone with a few counts. This chain links TRBV6-5 with TRBJ2-7; 7 positions agree with TRBD1. There are 14 residues in the CDR3. Germline V gene sequence: CDR1 MNHEY, CDR2 SVGAGI. V was clipped by 6 bases and J by 2 bases; unmatched bases: 7. This CDR3 is CASSPGGETYEQYF. DNA of the CDR3: TGTGCCAGCAGCCCAGGGGGTGAAACCTACGAGCAGTACTTC.